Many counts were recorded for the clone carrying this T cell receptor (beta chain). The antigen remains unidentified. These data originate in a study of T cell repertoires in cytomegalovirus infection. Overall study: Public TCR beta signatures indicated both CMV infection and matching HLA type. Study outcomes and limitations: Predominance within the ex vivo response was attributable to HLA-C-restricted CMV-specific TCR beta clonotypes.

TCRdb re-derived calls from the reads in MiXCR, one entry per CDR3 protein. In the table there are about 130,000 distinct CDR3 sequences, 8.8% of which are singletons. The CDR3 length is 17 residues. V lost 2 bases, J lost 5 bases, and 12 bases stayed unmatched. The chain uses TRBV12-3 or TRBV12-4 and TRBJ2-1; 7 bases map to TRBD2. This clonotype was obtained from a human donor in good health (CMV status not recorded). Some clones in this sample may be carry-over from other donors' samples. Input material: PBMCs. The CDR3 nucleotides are TGTGCCAGCAGTTTATTTATGGGAGGGATGGGTGACAATGAGCAGTTCTTC. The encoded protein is CASSLFMGGMGDNEQFF.